Listed below are T cell receptor beta chains from one sample, sequenced in a study of T-cell reconstitution after alpha-beta-depleted transplantation in children. In TCRdb, the PCR reads were re-called with MiXCR into one record per CDR3 protein. Here the sample spans 550,000 to 800,000 distinct CDR3 sequences, around 13% being singletons. Sequences were derived from PBMCs, sampled before TCRalphabeta/CD19-depleted stem cell transplant. These receptor sequences come from a girl aged 2 to 10 with congenital amegakaryocytic thrombocytopenia, due to receive a stem cell transplant. The CDR3 runs from the conserved cysteine through the conserved F or W. The D gene is left open where the match is weak.

CDR3	D	V
CASSSRTDENEQFF	-	TRBV5-1
CASSFQGVSNQPQHF	-	TRBV12-3/TRBV12-4
CASSHLPTEIVNYGYTF	-	TRBV4-1
CASSLFPIQETQYF	-	TRBV7-9
CASSSSLTRGKYNEQFF	-	TRBV5-1
CASQLPGGELFF	-	TRBV7-9
CASSDSPAGVGEQYF	TRBD2	TRBV2
CAISESSLSYNEQFF	-	TRBV10-3
CASSLARGHEQFF	-	TRBV5-1
CSARVGGWNYGYTF	-	TRBV20-1
CSAAPGLLVSYEQYF	-	TRBV20-1
CASSLGTSGRNEQYF	TRBD2	TRBV7-9
CSASKGVGTEAFF	-	TRBV20-1
CASTTGTSAYNEQFF	TRBD2	TRBV19
CASSQQGLRETQYF	-	TRBV4-1
CASSQPRTIFYNEQFF	-	TRBV28
CSAIYRTGATYEQYF	-	TRBV20-1
CASSWGLADHTGELFF	TRBD2	TRBV5-1
CASSSGGARTDTQYF	-	TRBV5-1
CASGRPYEQYF	-	TRBV12-3/TRBV12-4
CASSRIASGRIGELFF	TRBD2	TRBV5-1
CASSLVSYTEAFF	-	TRBV7-2
CATSRNRQFGTEAFF	-	TRBV15
CASSEDVINTEAFF	-	TRBV5-1
CASSQTVTAGTDEKLFF	TRBD1	TRBV4-1
CSARDFGVSEQYF	-	TRBV20-1